This note documents a single TCR beta chain sequence. This sample was taken from a study of blood T cell repertoires in COVID-19. Study-level information: Samples came from the United States, Italy and Spain, spanning acute and convalescent COVID-19.

Recruitment covered about two dozen US areas and drew participants whose ages spanned about 18 to 90 years. Allocation to cohorts depended on clinical history reported by the participants. In the original workflow: The authors estimated nucleated cell counts from reference gene primer amplification. Assay: immunoSEQ multiplex PCR; the TCRdb copy retains only in-frame clones and omits some. Clone size and V and J calls were adopted from that table, with D and trimming inferred from the DNA. The table includes hundreds of thousands of clones, roughly 89% detected once. The CDR3 length is 14 residues. Germline V CDR1 and CDR2: LGHNA, YSLEER. The V end lost 4 bases, the J end lost 7 bases, and 11 bases lay between the germline ends.

The sequence was obtained from a woman aged 18-29 years with acute COVID-19. The chain employs TRBV4-3 and TRBJ1-6, with no clear D. Sequencing input: PBMCs or T cells enriched from blood (not recorded which). CDR3 bases: TGCGCCAGCAGCCGCGGGCTCCGGAATTCACCCCTCCACTTT. It yields the protein CASSRGLRNSPLHF.